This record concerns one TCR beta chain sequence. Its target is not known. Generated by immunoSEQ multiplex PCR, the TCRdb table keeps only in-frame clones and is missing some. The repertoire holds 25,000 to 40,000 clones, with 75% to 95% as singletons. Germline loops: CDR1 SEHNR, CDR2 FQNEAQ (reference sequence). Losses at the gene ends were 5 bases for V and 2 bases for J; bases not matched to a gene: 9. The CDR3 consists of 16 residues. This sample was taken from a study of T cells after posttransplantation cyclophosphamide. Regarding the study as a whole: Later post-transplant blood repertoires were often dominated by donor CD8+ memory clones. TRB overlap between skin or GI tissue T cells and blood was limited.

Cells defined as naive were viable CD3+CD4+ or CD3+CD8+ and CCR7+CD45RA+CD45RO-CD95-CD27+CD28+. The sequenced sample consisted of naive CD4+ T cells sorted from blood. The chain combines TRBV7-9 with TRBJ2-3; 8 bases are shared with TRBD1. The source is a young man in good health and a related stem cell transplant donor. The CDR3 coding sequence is TGTGCCAGCAGCCCTGGGACAGGTGGCCTCACAGATACGCAGTATTTT. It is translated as CASSPGTGGLTDTQYF. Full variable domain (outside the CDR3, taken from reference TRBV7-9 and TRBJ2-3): DTGVSQNPRHKITKRGQNVTFRCDPISEHNRLYWYRQTLGQGPEFLTYFQNEAQLEKSRLLSDRFSAERPKGSFSTLEIQRTEQGDSAMYLCASSPGTGGLTDTQYFGPGTRLTVL.